This T cell receptor (beta chain) appears in the sequencing data of a study of cytomegalovirus exposure and HLA in healthy donors. This PCR relied on a set of 60 Vbeta primers and 13 Jbeta primers. Sequenced by immunoSEQ multiplex PCR; TCRdb stores in-frame clones only, minus some. This sample has just over 150,000 clones; 80% to 90% occur once, and the top ten carry around 1.8%. The germline V gene encodes CDR1 MGHRA and CDR2 YSYEKL. The CDR3 totals 15 residues. The V end lost 6 bases, the J end lost 1 base, and 13 bases lay between the germline ends. The sample holds a few counts of this clone. This cohort consisted of healthy bone marrow donors.

Sequencing was carried out using PBMCs. V is TRBV4-1 and J is TRBJ1-5; tentative D call: TRBD1 (6 bases). This receptor was obtained from a woman under 30 in good health and CMV-seronegative. The CDR3 loop is CASRGQRLSNQPQHF. The CDR3 coding sequence is TGCGCCAGCAGAGGACAGCGGTTGAGCAATCAGCCCCAGCATTTT.